Here is one TCR beta chain with its context. This clonotype was observed a few times. Its antigen is currently not known. Per-nucleotide qualities are absent, and no much larger clonotype sits a single base away. The data derive from a study of CD8+CD57+ T cells in acquired aplastic anemia (dated by TCRdb to 2017 to 2018). For context, the study as a whole: On average, sorted CD4+ and CD8+ cells yielded around 3.5 ug of extracted DNA, with a range of roughly 0.19 to 27.4 ug. CD8+CD57+ expansion was defined as frequency above the mean frequency observed in healthy subjects.

Genomic DNA served as template for TCR beta VDJ combination and CDR3 sequence profiling. TCR repertoire sequencing was run on an Illumina HiSeq 2000. In the source study's methods: Repertoires were assessed using TRBV/TRBJ rearrangement plots, CDR3 size and DJ length profiles, and Simpson's diversity index. The immunodominant clone was defined as the most abundant DNA sequence in deep sequencing data. CDR3 amino acid sequences were screened for sharing across subjects and were compared with published repertoires and the VDJdb database. The public reads were run again by TCRdb, first through fastp at Q25 and then through MiXCR, and only productive beta chains were kept. Here each entry gathers all rows of one CDR3 protein and keeps the most common genes and DNA. TCRdb's processing, not the study's, gives the V and J calls here. The sample profile shows some 150,000 distinct CDR3 sequences; about 52% of them were found once. The top ten constitute approximately 12% of the sample.

What the study reported, not specific to this receptor: Patients and healthy controls showed no significant difference in CD8+ Simpson's diversity (P=0.060). Around 27 CD8+ CDR3 sequences were found to be shared between patients and controls, but these sequences appeared to be highly expressed in patients and within the immunodominant clones of the patients.

Flow cytometry had shown CD8+CD57+ cell expansion in the patients selected for sequencing. Severe acquired aplastic anemia was diagnosed in all patients according to International Study of Aplastic Anemia and Agranulocytosis and Camitta criteria. At the time blood was sampled, none of the patients had received any therapy. In this study, sorted CD4+ and CD8+ T cells from the blood of healthy subjects and of severe aplastic anemia patients had their TCR repertoires deep-sequenced. In the USA, patient enrollment took place under clinicaltrials.gov protocols 00001620, 01623167, 00001397, 00071045, 00081523 and 00961064. Ficoll-Paque density gradient centrifugation was used to isolate peripheral blood mononuclear cells. Before DNA extraction, CD4+ and CD8+ T cells were sorted by FACS or by magnetic beads. From the germline V gene, CDR1 is SNHLY and CDR2 is FYNNEI. V gives up 4 bases and J gives up 5 bases, and the segment between their germline ends measures 9 bases. Taken from cysteine to phenylalanine, the CDR3 has 13 residues. Solely the CDR3 DNA is kept, with 39 bases framed from the first base.

The source material was sorted CD4+, CD8+, or CD8+CD57+ T cells (not recorded which) from PBMCs. The chain is made from TRBV2 and TRBJ1-5; no confident D gene assignment can be made. The TCR sequence derives from a human donor with aplastic anemia. This receptor has the CDR3 CASSAIKDQPQHF. The DNA sequence is as follows: TGTGCCAGCAGTGCCATCAAAGATCAGCCCCAGCATTTT.